This T cell receptor (beta chain) was sequenced for a study of long-term antiretroviral therapy in people with HIV. They ran version v3.0 of the immunoSEQ assay at survey level. Measured with immunoSEQ multiplex PCR; TCRdb has only the in-frame clones, and not every one. The data show 9,500 to 15,000 clones, roughly 82% seen once. A note on this clone: The antigen is undetermined.

Sampling of each donor yielded at least one pre-ART PBMC sample and at least two post-ART PBMC samples. Study-wide results and caveats: Upon ART, diversity increased but remained lower than transplant donor controls.

Germline V lookup: CDR1 LNHDA, CDR2 SQIVND (reference sequence). This CDR3 has 12 residues. Deletions cut 8 bases from V and 16 bases from J, with 21 bases between. Sequencing used unsorted PBMCs, obtained roughly 7.9 years after starting antiretroviral therapy. This receptor was obtained from a man aged 50-59 years with HIV. V gene TRBV19 combines with J gene TRBJ1-5; D uncertain. The CDR3 protein is CASDDSGLRIHF. The CDR3 nucleotides read TGTGCCAGTGATGATTCCGGTTTACGCATTCATTTT.